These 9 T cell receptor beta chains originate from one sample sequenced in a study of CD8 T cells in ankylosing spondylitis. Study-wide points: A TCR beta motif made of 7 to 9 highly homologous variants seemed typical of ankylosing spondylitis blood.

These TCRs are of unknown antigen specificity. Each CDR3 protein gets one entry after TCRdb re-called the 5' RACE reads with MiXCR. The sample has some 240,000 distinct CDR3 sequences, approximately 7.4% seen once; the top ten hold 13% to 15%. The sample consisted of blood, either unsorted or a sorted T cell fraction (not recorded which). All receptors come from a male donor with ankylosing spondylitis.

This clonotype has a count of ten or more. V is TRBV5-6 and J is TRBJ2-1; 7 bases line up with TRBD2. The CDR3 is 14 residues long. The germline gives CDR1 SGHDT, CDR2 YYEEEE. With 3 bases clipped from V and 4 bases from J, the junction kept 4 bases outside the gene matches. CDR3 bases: TGTGCCAGCAGCTCTAGCGGAAGATACAATGAGCAGTTCTTC. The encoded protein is CASSSSGRYNEQFF.

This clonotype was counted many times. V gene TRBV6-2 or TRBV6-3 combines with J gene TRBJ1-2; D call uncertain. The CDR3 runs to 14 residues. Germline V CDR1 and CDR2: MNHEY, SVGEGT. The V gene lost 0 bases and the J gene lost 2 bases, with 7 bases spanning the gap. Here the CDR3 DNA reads TGTGCCAGCAGTTACTCTCCGGGGAACTATGGCTACACCTTC. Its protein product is CASSYSPGNYGYTF.

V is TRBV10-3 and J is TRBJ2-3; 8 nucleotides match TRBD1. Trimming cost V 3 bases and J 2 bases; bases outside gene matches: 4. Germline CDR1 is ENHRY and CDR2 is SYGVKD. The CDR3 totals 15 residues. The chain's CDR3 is CAISDPDRDTDTQYF. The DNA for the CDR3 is TGTGCCATCAGTGACCCGGACAGGGACACAGATACGCAGTATTTT.

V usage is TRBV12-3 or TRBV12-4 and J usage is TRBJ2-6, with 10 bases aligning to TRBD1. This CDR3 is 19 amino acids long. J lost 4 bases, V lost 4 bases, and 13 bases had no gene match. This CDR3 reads CASSSYRDRGISGANVLTF. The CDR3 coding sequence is TGTGCCAGCAGTTCTTACCGGGACAGGGGCATCTCGGGGGCCAACGTCCTGACTTTC.

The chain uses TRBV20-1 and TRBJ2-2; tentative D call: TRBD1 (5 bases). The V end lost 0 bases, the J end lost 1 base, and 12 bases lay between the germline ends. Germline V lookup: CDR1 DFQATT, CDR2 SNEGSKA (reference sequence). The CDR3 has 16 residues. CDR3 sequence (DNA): TGCAGTGCTAGAGATCGAAGGGGCCTGAACACCGGGGAGCTGTTTTTT. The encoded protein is CSARDRRGLNTGELFF.

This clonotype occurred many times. The CDR3 coding sequence is TGTGCCACCAGTGATGGGCCGCTGAGCACTGAAGCTTTCTTT. Amino acid sequence: CATSDGPLSTEAFF. The chain is built from TRBV24-1 and TRBJ1-1; D is uncertain. Germline V gene data show CDR1 as KGHDR and CDR2 as SFDVKD. Trimming cost V 3 bases and J 4 bases, with 11 bases left between them. The CDR3 is 14 residues long.

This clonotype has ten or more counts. The CDR3 is CASSLGVYMQYF. The DNA for the CDR3 is TGCGCCAGCAGCTTGGGAGTCTACATGCAGTATTTT. This sequence joins TRBV5-1 and TRBJ2-3; no firm D call. Trimming removed 0 bases at V and 11 bases at J, with 10 bases between. CDR3 length: 12 residues. Germline V gene data show CDR1 as SGHRS and CDR2 as YFSETQ.

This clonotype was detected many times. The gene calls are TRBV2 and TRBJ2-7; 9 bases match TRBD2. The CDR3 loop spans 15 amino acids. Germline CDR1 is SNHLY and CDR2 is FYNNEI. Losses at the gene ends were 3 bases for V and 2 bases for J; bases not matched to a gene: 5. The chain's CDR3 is CASSEGIAGAYEQYF. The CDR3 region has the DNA TGTGCCAGCAGTGAGGGGATAGCGGGAGCCTACGAGCAGTACTTC. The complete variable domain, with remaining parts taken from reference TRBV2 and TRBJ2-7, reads EPEVTQTPSHQVTQMGQEVILRCVPISNHLYFYWYRQILGQKVEFLVSFYNNEISEKSEIFDDQFSVERPDGSNFTLKIRSTKLEDSAMYFCASSEGIAGAYEQYFGPGTRLTVT.

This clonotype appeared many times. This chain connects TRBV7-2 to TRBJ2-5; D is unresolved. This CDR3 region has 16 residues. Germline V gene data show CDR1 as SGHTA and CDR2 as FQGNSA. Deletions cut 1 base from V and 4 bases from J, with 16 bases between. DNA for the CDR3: TGTGCCAGCAGCTTAGAATCGCTAGTTGGACGAGAGACCCAGTACTTC. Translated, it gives CASSLESLVGRETQYF.